The clone carrying this T cell receptor (beta chain) was seen repeatedly, ten times or more. Its antigen is undetermined. The record originates from a study of T-cell reconstitution after alpha-beta-depleted transplantation in children. Whole-study findings and limits: Newly made T cells mostly supplied T-cell counts and diversity one year after transplant. Expanded graft clones, several hundred of them, were reportedly the source of alpha-beta T cells about two months after transplant. Recipient T cells and thymic progenitors that survived were the source of the high TCRbeta diversity seen at day 60 in some patients.

Germline V gene sequence: CDR1 DFQATT, CDR2 SNEGSKA (reference sequence). The CDR3 has 15 residues. Trimming stripped 3 bases from V and 4 bases from J, with 16 bases between. Unique molecular identifiers were incorporated into the prepared TCRbeta library. One entry per CDR3 protein results from TCRdb running MiXCR on the PCR reads. The sample holds tens of thousands of distinct CDR3 sequences; less than 8.5% are singletons and the top ten take approximately 30%. Sequencing was performed on peripheral blood, taken 60 days after TCRalphabeta/CD19-depleted stem cell transplant. This chain links TRBV20-1 with TRBJ1-5; maybe TRBD1 (6 bases). The receptor was isolated from a child under three years old who had a stem cell transplant for acute myeloid leukemia, so the T cells may come from the graft donor. Here the CDR3 reads CSARAPGARNQPQHF. CDR3 DNA sequence: TGCAGTGCTAGGGCCCCAGGGGCGCGAAATCAGCCCCAGCATTTT.